This T cell receptor (beta chain) was observed in a study of T cells in Graves' hyperthyroidism and ophthalmopathy. The CDR3 runs 12 residues. In germline, CDR1 is SQVTM, CDR2 ANQGSEA. Trimming took off 4 bases at V and 6 bases at J, with 9 bases between the two ends. Amplification targeted TCR beta CDR3 regions from RNA transcripts. Carried out on the TCR CDR3, a first-round RT-PCR used the HTBI primer set. TCRdb recomputed calls from the multiplex PCR reads with MiXCR, one row per CDR3 protein. The sample includes 300,000 to 450,000 distinct CDR3 sequences, approximately 17% of them seen just once. Criteria for exclusion of patients were uncontrolled infection, other autoimmune disease, pregnancy or lactation. Using around 10 ml of fresh peripheral blood, PBMCs were prepared. Ten or more counts support this clonotype.

The TCR originated in a woman aged 30 to 39 with Graves' hyperthyroidism that later progressed to Graves' ophthalmopathy. The sequenced sample was blood. V usage is TRBV29-1 and J usage is TRBJ2-2; D is unclear. The CDR3 here is CSVVWAAGELFF. The DNA of the CDR3 is TGCAGCGTTGTGTGGGCCGCCGGGGAGCTGTTTTTT.